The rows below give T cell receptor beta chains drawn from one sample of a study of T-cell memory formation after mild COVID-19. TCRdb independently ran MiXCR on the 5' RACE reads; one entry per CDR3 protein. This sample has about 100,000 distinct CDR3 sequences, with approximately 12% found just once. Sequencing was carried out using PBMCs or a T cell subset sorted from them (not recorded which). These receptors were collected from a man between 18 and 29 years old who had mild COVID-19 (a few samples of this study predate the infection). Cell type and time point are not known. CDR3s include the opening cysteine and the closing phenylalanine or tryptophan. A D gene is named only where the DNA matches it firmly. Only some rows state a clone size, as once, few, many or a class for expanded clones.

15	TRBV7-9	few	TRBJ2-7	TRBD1	CASSTTGQGRAEQYF	TGTGCCAGCAGCACGACGGGACAGGGAAGGGCCGAGCAGTACTTC
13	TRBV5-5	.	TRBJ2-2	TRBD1	CASEPGGPGELFF	TGTGCCAGCGAGCCAGGGGGTCCCGGGGAGCTGTTTTTT
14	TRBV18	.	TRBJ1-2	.	CASSLRAGIYGYTF	TGTGCCAGCTCCCTGCGGGCCGGAATCTATGGCTACACCTTC
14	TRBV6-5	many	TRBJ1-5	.	CASSPSDSPQPQHF	TGTGCCAGCAGCCCCTCGGACAGTCCTCAGCCCCAGCATTTT
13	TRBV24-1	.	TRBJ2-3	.	CATSAALLDTQYF	TGTGCCACCAGCGCGGCCTTATTAGATACGCAGTATTTT
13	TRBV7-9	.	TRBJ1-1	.	CASSLVGAPEAFF	TGTGCCAGCAGCTTAGTAGGGGCGCCTGAAGCTTTCTTT
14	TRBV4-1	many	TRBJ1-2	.	CASSQPGPRGSYTF	TGCGCCAGCAGCCAACCGGGACCAAGGGGGAGCTACACCTTC
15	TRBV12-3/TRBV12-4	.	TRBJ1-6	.	CASSSPGTGNSPLHF	TGTGCCAGCAGTTCCCCTGGGACGGGGAATTCACCCCTCCACTTT
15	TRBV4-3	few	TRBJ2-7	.	CASSQFRVGTYEQYF	TGCGCCAGCAGCCAATTCCGGGTTGGCACCTACGAGCAGTACTTC
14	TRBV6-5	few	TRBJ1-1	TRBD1	CASSYPGQGGEAFF	TGTGCCAGCAGTTACCCCGGACAGGGGGGAGAAGCTTTCTTT
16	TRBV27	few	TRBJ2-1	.	CASSLSGTSSYNEQFF	TGTGCCAGCAGTTTATCAGGGACAAGCTCCTACAATGAGCAGTTCTTC
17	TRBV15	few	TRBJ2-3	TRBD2	CATSRDGLAAGTDTQYF	TGTGCCACCAGCAGAGATGGGCTAGCGGCGGGCACAGATACGCAGTATTTT
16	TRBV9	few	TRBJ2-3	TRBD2	CASSVGLAGDYDTQYF	TGTGCCAGCAGCGTAGGACTAGCGGGGGATTACGATACGCAGTATTTT
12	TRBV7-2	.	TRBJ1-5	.	CASSLGYQPQHF	TGTGCCAGCAGCTTAGGATATCAGCCCCAGCATTTT
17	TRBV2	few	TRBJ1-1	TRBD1	CASSGDRGLLMNTEAFF	TGTGCCAGCAGTGGAGACAGGGGGCTCCTCATGAACACTGAAGCTTTCTTT
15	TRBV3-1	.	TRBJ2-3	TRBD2	CASSPGLAGVDTQYF	TGTGCCAGCAGCCCGGGACTAGCAGGGGTAGATACGCAGTATTTT
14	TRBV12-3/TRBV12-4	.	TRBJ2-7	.	CASNDVGYRYEQYF	TGTGCCAGCAACGACGTAGGGTACCGTTACGAGCAGTACTTC
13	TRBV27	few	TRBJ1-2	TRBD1	CASSFRTGYGYTF	TGTGCCAGCAGTTTCAGGACAGGCTATGGCTACACCTTC